This T cell receptor beta chain comes out of a study of blood T cell repertoires in COVID-19. In the study overall: T cells, B-cell-depleted T cells, or PBMCs provided the cDNA or gDNA that served as material.

Only one count was recorded for this clone. Per the original methods: Amplification of reference gene primers was used by the study to estimate nucleated cell counts. Clones were sequenced by immunoSEQ multiplex PCR, and TCRdb holds only the in-frame ones, with some missing. V and J calls and clone size follow that table, whereas D and trimming were derived from the DNA. The profile shows 84,000 or so clones, roughly 92% of them singletons. The CDR3 has 13 residues. CDR1 is SQVTM and CDR2 is ANQGSEA in the germline V gene. V was pared by 7 bases and J by 3 bases, with 8 bases of the junction left unmatched.

This receptor was taken from an older woman with active COVID-19. Sample: peripheral blood. The J gene is TRBJ1-2, the V gene TRBV29-1, with 7 bases matching TRBD1. This CDR3 is CSGSRGTDYGYTF. For the CDR3, the DNA is TGCAGCGGTAGCAGGGGGACGGACTATGGCTACACCTTC.